The 8 T cell receptor beta chains reported below all come from one sample, sequenced in a study of blood T cell repertoires in COVID-19. TCRdb's table, derived via immunoSEQ multiplex PCR, lists solely in-frame clones and lacks some. The data contain 81,000 or so clones, roughly 88% of them singletons. The sample consisted of peripheral blood. The receptor source for this set is a man aged 50-60 years with active COVID-19.

J is TRBJ2-4 and V is TRBV21-1; TRBD1, the table's D call, lacks a check against the DNA. TRBV21-1 is given as a pseudogene. The length of the CDR3 is 17 residues. The CDR3 DNA sequence: TGTGCCAGCAGCAGGCAAGGACAGGGGGCTTCCAAAAACATTCAGTACTTC. As protein: CASSRQGQGASKNIQYF.

The CDR3 DNA follows: TGTGCCAGCAGTCTCGGACAGGGGTGGACCGGGGAGCTGTTTTTT. Amino acids: CASSLGQGWTGELFF. The V call is TRBV27, the J call TRBJ2-2; the match to TRBD1 covers 9 bases. Per germline, CDR1 MNHEY and CDR2 SMNVEV (reference sequence). Trimming cost V 5 bases and J 5 bases; bases outside gene matches: 6. The CDR3 sequence is 15 residues long.

V is TRBV28 and J is TRBJ2-5, with TRBD1 matching over 9 bases. The CDR3 extends over 14 amino acids. Germline assignment: CDR1 MDHEN and CDR2 SYDVKM. V dropped 10 bases and J dropped 5; count of bases not matched to a gene: 11. CDR3: CATGLGQGMETQYF. CDR3 DNA: TGTGCCACAGGGCTAGGACAGGGGATGGAGACCCAGTACTTC.

The CDR3: CASSASPTGTGGRETQYF. As DNA, the CDR3 is TGTGCCAGCAGCGCGTCCCCCACCGGGACAGGGGGCCGGGAGACCCAGTACTTC. The V call is TRBV9, the J call TRBJ2-5, with 12 bases matching TRBD1. There are 18 residues in the CDR3. CDR1 and CDR2 (germline): SGDLS, YYNGEE. V gave up 3 bases and J gave up 5 bases; unmatched junction bases: 14.

The rearrangement uses TRBV6-5 and TRBJ1-2, with 8 bases identical to TRBD1. V gave up 2 bases and J gave up 9 bases; unmatched junction bases: 8. Germline CDR1 reads MNHEY; CDR2 reads SVGAGI. The CDR3 is 14 residues long. The CDR3 DNA follows: TGTGCCAGCAGTTACACCGGACAGGGTATTAGCTACACCTTC. Translation: CASSYTGQGISYTF.

V gene TRBV6-2 or TRBV6-3 combines with J gene TRBJ1-5, with a possible D match to TRBD1 (5 bases). The ends were cut back, 2 bases at V and 1 base at J, with 15 bases in the middle. This CDR3 contains 17 residues. Germline-derived CDR1 and CDR2 are MNHEY and SVGEGT. The CDR3 DNA sequence: TGTGCCAGCAGTTACAGGTATTCGGGGGTCAGCAATCAGCCCCAGCATTTT. Its translation is CASSYRYSGVSNQPQHF.

The chain is built from TRBV6-2 or TRBV6-3 and TRBJ1-1; 7 positions match TRBD1. This CDR3 has 13 amino acids. Germline CDR1 and CDR2: MNHEY and SVGEGT. The ends lost 4 bases at V and 7 bases at J; junction bases unmatched: 6. CDR3: CASSSGQEGEAFF. CDR3 nucleotides: TGTGCCAGCAGTTCAGGACAGGAGGGTGAAGCTTTCTTT.

The chain employs TRBV4-3 and TRBJ2-5, with a tentative D call TRBD2 (5 bases). CDR1 LGHNA and CDR2 YSLEER come from the germline V gene. The CDR3 length is 14 residues. Trimming shortened V by 1 base and J by 8 bases, and 14 bases separated the two germline ends. DNA for the CDR3: TGCGCCAGCAGCCAAGGGGGAGCATATTTAACCCAGTACTTC. Its translation is CASSQGGAYLTQYF.